The 21 T cell receptor beta chains in this list originate from one sample, sequenced in a study of cytomegalovirus exposure and HLA in healthy donors. PCR was performed using 60 Vbeta and 13 Jbeta primers. The repertoire was sequenced with immunoSEQ multiplex PCR; TCRdb's copy has only in-frame clones and lacks some. The table records around 130,000 clones, approximately 85% of them present only once. The sequenced material came from PBMCs. The receptors were gathered from a boy aged 10-17 years in good health and CMV-seronegative.

This rearrangement joins TRBV27 to TRBJ2-5, with no clear D. Germline CDR1 MNHEY, CDR2 SMNVEV (reference sequence). The CDR3 runs to 13 residues. The V end was cut by 5 bases, the J end by 5 bases, with 12 bases between. Written as DNA, the CDR3 is TGTGCCAGCAGTCACAACCCCTCGGAGACCCAGTACTTC. Protein product: CASSHNPSETQYF.

The chain links TRBV5-1 to TRBJ1-1, with D maybe TRBD1 (6 bases). Germline V gene sequence: CDR1 SGHRS, CDR2 YFSETQ. The CDR3 sequence is 14 residues long. V was cut by 5 bases and J by 4 bases, with 15 bases left in between. The CDR3 sequence: CASRPRGKTTEAFF. The CDR3 bases are TGCGCCAGCAGGCCTAGGGGGAAGACCACTGAAGCTTTCTTT.

The gene calls are TRBV29-1 and TRBJ2-1; D ambiguous. The CDR3 runs 14 residues. Germline values: CDR1 SQVTM, CDR2 ANQGSEA. CDR3 nucleotides: TGCAGTATAATTGCGCTAGTCTTTGACAATGAGCAGTTCTTC. It codes for CSIIALVFDNEQFF.

This clone came up a few times. Here the CDR3 reads CAVGSEAFF. The DNA for the CDR3 is TGTGCCGTGGGGAGTGAAGCTTTCTTT. This sequence joins TRBV30 and TRBJ1-1; D is unresolved. CDR3 size: 9 residues. CDR1 is GTSNPN and CDR2 is SVGIG in the germline V gene (reference sequence). V was cut by 8 bases and J by 7 bases, with 8 bases left in between.

V and J are TRBV5-1 and TRBJ1-3; perhaps TRBD1 as D (6 bases). The germline CDR1 and CDR2 sequences are SGHRS and YFSETQ. The CDR3 length is 13 residues. V was clipped by 3 bases and J by 5 bases, with 9 bases between them. CDR3 amino acids: CASSSGERNTIYF. The DNA for the CDR3 is TGCGCCAGCAGCTCAGGGGAGAGAAACACCATATATTTT.

The chain is built from TRBV4-3 and TRBJ2-3; D uncertain. Trimming left V 4 bases short and J 0 bases short, with 14 bases between. This CDR3 region has 16 residues. Germline CDR1 reads LGHNA; CDR2 reads YSLEER. CDR3 DNA: TGCGCCAGCAGCCCCTTGCGTGTCCCTAGCACAGATACGCAGTATTTT. It specifies CASSPLRVPSTDTQYF.

CDR3 loop: CASTLTSSGEQFF. The CDR3 coding sequence is TGTGCCAGCACCCTGACTAGTTCTGGTGAGCAGTTCTTC. This chain connects TRBV6-5 to TRBJ2-1, with D maybe TRBD2 (6 bases). This CDR3 spans 13 amino acids. The V end was cut by 7 bases, the J end by 9 bases, with 16 bases between. Germline V gene data show CDR1 as MNHEY and CDR2 as SVGAGI.

This chain uses TRBV5-1 with TRBJ1-1; TRBD1 matches 9 bases. V was clipped by 4 bases and J by 7 bases; unmatched bases: 5. This CDR3 contains 13 residues. CDR1 SGHRS and CDR2 YFSETQ come from the germline V gene. CDR3 coding DNA: TGCGCCAGCAGCATAACAGGGGGCATTGAAGCTTTCTTT. Amino acids: CASSITGGIEAFF.

The chain recombines TRBV4-3 with TRBJ2-2; 9 bases line up with TRBD2. The V gene's germline CDR1 is LGHNA and CDR2 YSLEER. After removal of 1 base from V and 1 base from J, the junction contained 1 base not matched to a gene. The CDR3 contains 16 residues. In nucleotides, the CDR3 is TGCGCCAGCAGCCAAGTTAGCGGGGGGAACACCGGGGAGCTGTTTTTT. It codes for CASSQVSGGNTGELFF.

This clone was detected only a few times. The sample contains more than one DNA sequence encoding this CDR3. V gene TRBV5-6 combines with J gene TRBJ2-7, with D possibly TRBD1 on 5 matching bases. V lost 4 bases, J lost 6 bases, and 11 bases lay in between. Germline V CDR1 and CDR2: SGHDT, YYEEEE. This CDR3 has 12 residues. The CDR3 DNA reads as TGTGCCAGCAGCCCAGGGTTGGGCGAGCAGTACTTC. Translation: CASSPGLGEQYF.

The chain joins TRBV7-2 to TRBJ2-7, with 8 bases that match TRBD1. Germline V CDR1 and CDR2: SGHTA, FQGNSA. The CDR3 length is 15 residues. J lost 5 bases, V lost 5 bases, and 11 bases had no gene match. The CDR3, as DNA: TGTGCCAGCAGCCCGAGGGACAGGAAAAAACACGAGCAGTACTTC. Translation gives CASSPRDRKKHEQYF.

The chain links TRBV5-4 to TRBJ1-2, with no clear D. Germline V gives CDR1 SGHNT, CDR2 YYREEE (reference sequence). Trimming stripped 3 bases from V and 3 bases from J, with 9 bases between. This CDR3 is built from 13 residues. The CDR3 reads CASSSPGDYGYTF. The CDR3 nucleotides are TGTGCCAGCAGCTCACCAGGCGACTATGGCTACACCTTC.

The chain couples TRBV9 to TRBJ2-5; TRBD2 matches at 10 bases. The junction had 8 bases not matched to a gene; V was cut back by 2 bases and J by 1 base. The CDR3 has 17 amino acids. Germline assignment: CDR1 SGDLS and CDR2 YYNGEE. In nucleotides, the CDR3 is TGTGCCAGCAGCGTCCAAATAGCGGGAGGCTCCCAAGAGACCCAGTACTTC. Translated, it gives CASSVQIAGGSQETQYF.

The DNA of the CDR3 is TGTGCCAGCAGATTGACACAGGGACCCTACGAGCAGTACTTC. This gives the protein CASRLTQGPYEQYF. This sequence joins TRBV27 and TRBJ2-7; possibly TRBD1 for D (6 bases). The CDR3 totals 14 residues. Trimming shortened V by 6 bases and J by 2 bases, and 14 bases separated the two germline ends. Germline V CDR1 and CDR2: MNHEY, SMNVEV (reference sequence).

V gene TRBV29-1 combines with J gene TRBJ2-1; perhaps TRBD2 as D (6 bases). The V gene lost 7 bases and the J gene lost 5 bases, with 12 bases spanning the gap. The germline V gene has CDR1 SQVTM and CDR2 ANQGSEA. The CDR3 consists of 12 residues. The CDR3 spells CSGGAGNNEQFF. Here the CDR3 DNA reads TGCAGCGGTGGGGCGGGGAACAATGAGCAGTTCTTC.

This CDR3 reads CASKSNRVNQPQHF. The CDR3 DNA reads TGCGCCAGCAAATCTAACAGGGTCAATCAGCCCCAGCATTTT. This rearrangement joins TRBV10-1 to TRBJ1-5; TRBD1 is a possible D gene (6 bases). Germline loops: CDR1 WNHNN, CDR2 SYGVQD (reference sequence). CDR3 length: 14 residues. V shed 7 bases and J shed 3 bases, with 13 bases lying between them.

This clone showed up just a few times. The chain recombines TRBV5-5 with TRBJ2-7; 8 nucleotides match TRBD1. Germline V gives CDR1 SGHKS, CDR2 YYEKEE (reference sequence). There are 14 residues in the CDR3. Trimming cost V 4 bases and J 2 bases; bases outside gene matches: 5. The DNA of the CDR3 is TGTGCCAGCAGCAAACAGGGGGTACCCTACGAGCAGTACTTC. Protein sequence: CASSKQGVPYEQYF.

This chain connects TRBV5-1 to TRBJ2-7; 8 nucleotides agree with TRBD2. Germline V lookup: CDR1 SGHRS, CDR2 YFSETQ. The CDR3 totals 16 residues. The ends lost 0 bases at V and 3 bases at J; junction bases unmatched: 8. DNA for the CDR3: TGCGCCAGCAGCTTGGAGGGGTCTAGCGGGTACTACGAGCAGTACTTC. It specifies CASSLEGSSGYYEQYF.

J is TRBJ2-7 and V is TRBV7-3; TRBD2 agrees at 10 bases. With 6 bases clipped from V and 2 bases from J, the junction kept 7 bases outside the gene matches. This CDR3 contains 15 residues. Per the germline V gene, CDR1 is SGHTA and CDR2 is FQGTGA. The CDR3 is CASRLPSGGTYEQYF. The CDR3 coding sequence is TGTGCCAGCAGGCTCCCTAGCGGGGGCACCTACGAGCAGTACTTC.

The CDR3 here is CASRRTDDSPLHF. The CDR3, as DNA: TGTGCCAGCAGGCGGACAGACGATTCACCCCTCCACTTT. The rearrangement links TRBV6-5 to TRBJ1-6, with a tentative D call TRBD1 (6 bases). This CDR3 spans 13 amino acids. From germline, CDR1 is MNHEY and CDR2 SVGAGI. V was trimmed by 6 bases and J by 8 bases, leaving 11 bases between them.

This rearrangement joins TRBV2 to TRBJ2-2; 8 positions match TRBD1. Trimming removed 8 bases from V and 1 base from J; junction bases left unmatched: 12. CDR3 length: 17 amino acids. From germline, CDR1 is SNHLY and CDR2 FYNNEI. The DNA of the CDR3 is TGTGCCAGCGGGCCTTGGACAGGGAAGAGGAACACCGGGGAGCTGTTTTTT. This encodes CASGPWTGKRNTGELFF.